The 20 T cell receptor beta chains below all came from one sample that was sequenced in a study of cytotoxic CD8 clonotypes in ibrutinib-treated CLL. This table comes from immunoSEQ multiplex PCR, and its TCRdb copy is limited to in-frame clones, with some not included. The table lists more than 15,000 clones, approximately 61% of them singletons. Sequenced material: PBMCs, taken after 12 months of ibrutinib treatment. All receptors derive from a human donor with chronic lymphocytic leukemia.

By sample fraction, this clone is medium-sized. This rearrangement joins TRBV27 to TRBJ1-4; a weak D match, TRBD1 (6 bases). Trimming took 4 bases from V and 4 from J, leaving 19 bases between them. CDR3 length: 17 amino acids. From germline, CDR1 is MNHEY and CDR2 SMNVEV (reference sequence). The CDR3 loop reads CASSSLQGKNLNEKLFF. The DNA for the CDR3 is TGTGCCAGCAGTTCCTTACAGGGAAAGAACCTTAATGAAAAACTGTTTTTT.

J is TRBJ2-2 and V is TRBV11-2; the D is unclear. This CDR3 spans 16 amino acids. Trimming left V 5 bases short and J 1 base short, with 14 bases between. Looked up from germline, CDR1 is SGHAT and CDR2 is FQNNGV. The CDR3 DNA is TGTGCCAGCAGCCTAGGGTCTACTCTGAACACCGGGGAGCTGTTTTTT. Translating gives CASSLGSTLNTGELFF.

This clone was observed a handful of times. V usage is TRBV19 and J usage is TRBJ1-5; no clear D gene. V was trimmed by 5 bases and J by 4 bases, leaving 9 bases between them. This CDR3 region has 13 residues. Germline-derived CDR1 and CDR2 are LNHDA and SQIVND (reference sequence). For the CDR3, the DNA is TGTGCCAGTAGTTTTGGGCTGAATCAGCCCCAGCATTTT. Encoded protein: CASSFGLNQPQHF.

This clone has only a few counts. The genes are TRBV18 and TRBJ1-3; possibly TRBD1 for D (5 bases). Germline CDR1 KGHSH, CDR2 LQKENI. The length of the CDR3 is 16 residues. Trimming left V 6 bases short and J 0 bases short, with 15 bases between. This CDR3 is CASSTDSTTSGNTIYF. The CDR3 bases are TGTGCCAGCTCTACCGACAGCACCACCTCTGGAAACACCATATATTTT.

The V gene is TRBV6-4, the J gene TRBJ2-3; possible D gene TRBD1, 6 bases. The germline V gene has CDR1 MRHNA and CDR2 SNTAGT. The CDR3 totals 15 residues. With 3 bases removed from V and 2 bases from J, the gap between germline ends came to 12 bases. The CDR3 DNA sequence: TGTGCCAGCAGTGAAAGGGGGAGTGCCACAGATACGCAGTATTTT. Protein: CASSERGSATDTQYF.

This chain links TRBV5-1 with TRBJ2-7; 7 nucleotides agree with TRBD1. CDR3 length equals 12 residues. Germline CDR1 reads SGHRS; CDR2 reads YFSETQ. Germline trimming cut 2 bases from V and 6 bases from J; bases unmatched to any gene: 2. CDR3 in DNA: TGCGCCAGCAGCTTAAGGGACAGCGAGCAGTACTTC. Translating it yields CASSLRDSEQYF.

This clone has a handful of counts. A read error may account for a junction end that differs from germline. The chain combines TRBV6-5 with TRBJ2-7; maybe TRBD2 (6 bases). The CDR3 contains 12 residues. Germline V gene lookup returns CDR1 MNHEY and CDR2 SVGAGI. The CDR3 region is CAIPAGDPGQYF. The CDR3 bases are TGCGCAATTCCAGCGGGCGACCCCGGGCAGTACTTC.

The V call is TRBV7-9, the J call TRBJ2-4; D ambiguous. Trimming took off 5 bases at V and 7 bases at J, with 18 bases between the two ends. CDR1 SEHNR and CDR2 FQNEAQ come from the germline V gene (reference sequence). The CDR3 totals 15 residues. The CDR3 DNA follows: TGTGCCAGCAGCCCCCGGGCCGATAGTGATAACATTCAGTACTTC. It is translated as CASSPRADSDNIQYF. The entire variable domain, with the rest obtained from reference TRBV7-9 and TRBJ2-4, is as follows: DTGVSQNPRHKITKRGQNVTFRCDPISEHNRLYWYRQTLGQGPEFLTYFQNEAQLEKSRLLSDRFSAERPKGSFSTLEIQRTEQGDSAMYLCASSPRADSDNIQYFGAGTRLSVL.

The CDR3 loop is CASSIGAGVNYEQYF. DNA for the CDR3: TGTGCCAGTAGTATCGGGGCAGGGGTCAACTACGAGCAGTACTTC. This sequence joins TRBV19 and TRBJ2-7; tentatively, D is TRBD1 (6 bases). The V end lost 3 bases, the J end lost 3 bases, and 15 bases lay between the germline ends. CDR3 length: 15 residues. In germline, CDR1 is LNHDA, CDR2 SQIVND (reference sequence).

The chain employs TRBV29-1 and TRBJ2-5; D is uncertain. Germline assignment: CDR1 SQVTM and CDR2 ANQGSEA. This CDR3 has 12 residues. V was clipped by 6 bases and J by 1 base, with 9 bases between them. CDR3 protein: CSVGWGQETQYF. The DNA for the CDR3 is TGCAGCGTCGGTTGGGGCCAAGAGACCCAGTACTTC.

This clone was seen just once. This chain links TRBV6-1 with TRBJ2-7; D is unresolved. The CDR3 loop spans 13 amino acids. V gave up 6 bases and J gave up 7 bases, with 16 bases separating them. Per germline, CDR1 MNHNS and CDR2 SASEGT. The CDR3 loop is CASSGGRRLEQYF. DNA of the CDR3: TGTGCCAGCAGCGGCGGACGACGCTTGGAGCAGTACTTC.

V gene TRBV19 combines with J gene TRBJ1-2; D is unclear. The ends were cut back, 6 bases at V and 7 bases at J, with 9 bases in the middle. Germline V gene lookup returns CDR1 LNHDA and CDR2 SQIVND (reference sequence). The CDR3 has 11 residues. CDR3 protein: CASSFGFGYTF. In DNA, the CDR3 is TGTGCCAGTAGCTTCGGGTTTGGCTACACCTTC.

This clone was seen a single time. The V call is TRBV5-1, the J call TRBJ2-2; 8 bases are shared with TRBD1. Germline V gives CDR1 SGHRS, CDR2 YFSETQ. The CDR3 length is 18 residues. Trimming removed 4 bases from V and 2 bases from J; junction bases left unmatched: 13. CDR3 nucleotides: TGCGCCAGCAGCCTACTGGACAGGGAGGTATTCAACACCGGGGAGCTGTTTTTT. It specifies CASSLLDREVFNTGELFF.

This chain uses TRBV28 with TRBJ1-4, with a possible D match to TRBD1 (6 bases). The CDR3 is 14 amino acids. CDR1 is MDHEN and CDR2 is SYDVKM in the germline V gene. V was cut by 3 bases and J by 6 bases, with 11 bases left in between. The CDR3 DNA reads as TGTGCCAGCAGTTTGGGGGGGGCTGATGAAAAACTGTTTTTT. Translated, it gives CASSLGGADEKLFF.

The chain recombines TRBV28 with TRBJ2-7, with D possibly being TRBD1 (6 bases). Deletions cut 6 bases from V and 1 base from J, with 10 bases between. The length of the CDR3 is 13 residues. Germline V lookup: CDR1 MDHEN, CDR2 SYDVKM. CDR3 DNA sequence: TGTGCCAGCAGCTTTGGACAGTCCTACGAGCAGTACTTC. Translated: CASSFGQSYEQYF.

As DNA, the CDR3 is TGTGCCAGCAGCCTCTTGGGGGCCAATCAGCCCCAGCATTTT. Residues: CASSLLGANQPQHF. The V call is TRBV6-1, the J call TRBJ1-5; weak D call: TRBD1 (6 bases). Germline assignment: CDR1 MNHNS and CDR2 SASEGT. V lost 6 bases to trimming and J lost 3 bases, with 12 bases between them. This CDR3 is 14 amino acids long.

The V and J genes are TRBV13 and TRBJ2-5; D possibly uses TRBD1 or TRBD2 (5 bases each). CDR1 is PRHDT, CDR2 FYEKMQ, per germline (reference sequence). Trimming removed 2 bases from V and 5 bases from J, with 15 bases in between. This CDR3 contains 15 residues. CDR3 in DNA: TGTGCCAGCAGCTTATGGACACGCCCGGGGGAGACCCAGTACTTC. Translating gives CASSLWTRPGETQYF.

This chain connects TRBV5-4 to TRBJ2-5; 7 bases agree with TRBD2. CDR1 is SGHNT and CDR2 is YYREEE in the germline V gene (reference sequence). V trimming: 5 bases; J trimming: 5 bases; junction bases outside the gene matches: 9. The CDR3 length is 14 residues. The CDR3 DNA reads as TGTGCCAGCAGAATTAGCGGGCTGGGGGAGACCCAGTACTTC. Its translation: CASRISGLGETQYF.

The chain recombines TRBV4-2 with TRBJ1-5, with no clear D. CDR1 and CDR2 from the germline V gene are LGHNA and YNFKEQ. Trimming cost V 0 bases and J 2 bases, with 11 bases left between them. The length of the CDR3 is 16 residues. The DNA of the CDR3 is TGTGCCAGCAGCCAAGATCTCAGGTCCCGCAATCAGCCCCAGCATTTT. Residues: CASSQDLRSRNQPQHF.

The CDR3 nucleotides read TGTGCCAGCAGCGTAGATAACCTGGAGCAGTACTTC. Encoded protein: CASSVDNLEQYF. The chain recombines TRBV9 with TRBJ2-7; unclear D gene. Deletions cut 0 bases from V and 7 bases from J, with 8 bases between. Germline CDR1 is SGDLS and CDR2 is YYNGEE. The CDR3 is 12 amino acids.